One T cell receptor (beta chain) is described in this entry. The CDR3 loop spans 14 amino acids. Deletions cut 5 bases from V and 2 bases from J, with 13 bases between. Germline loops: CDR1 MGHRA, CDR2 YSYEKL. Each TCR cDNA molecule carried a unique molecular identifier. TCRdb called the 5' RACE reads again in MiXCR, with one record for every CDR3 protein. This table holds around 110,000 distinct CDR3 sequences, more than 10% found once. Time point in this sample: blood at routine non-recurrence follow-up after resection. Unsorted whole RNA from tumor, nontumor lung or frozen PBMC underwent sequencing. This specimen comes from a study of spatial heterogeneity in lung cancer. Study-wide background: Donation came from about 72 patients with untreated early-stage non-small cell lung cancer.

The input for sequencing was PBMCs, taken at follow-up. The chain joins TRBV4-1 to TRBJ2-7, with D possibly being TRBD2 (6 bases). The receptor comes from a male donor with early-stage non-small cell lung cancer. The CDR3 region is CASSIGRGAYEQYF. Here the CDR3 DNA reads TGCGCCAGCAGCATTGGGCGGGGTGCCTACGAGCAGTACTTC.